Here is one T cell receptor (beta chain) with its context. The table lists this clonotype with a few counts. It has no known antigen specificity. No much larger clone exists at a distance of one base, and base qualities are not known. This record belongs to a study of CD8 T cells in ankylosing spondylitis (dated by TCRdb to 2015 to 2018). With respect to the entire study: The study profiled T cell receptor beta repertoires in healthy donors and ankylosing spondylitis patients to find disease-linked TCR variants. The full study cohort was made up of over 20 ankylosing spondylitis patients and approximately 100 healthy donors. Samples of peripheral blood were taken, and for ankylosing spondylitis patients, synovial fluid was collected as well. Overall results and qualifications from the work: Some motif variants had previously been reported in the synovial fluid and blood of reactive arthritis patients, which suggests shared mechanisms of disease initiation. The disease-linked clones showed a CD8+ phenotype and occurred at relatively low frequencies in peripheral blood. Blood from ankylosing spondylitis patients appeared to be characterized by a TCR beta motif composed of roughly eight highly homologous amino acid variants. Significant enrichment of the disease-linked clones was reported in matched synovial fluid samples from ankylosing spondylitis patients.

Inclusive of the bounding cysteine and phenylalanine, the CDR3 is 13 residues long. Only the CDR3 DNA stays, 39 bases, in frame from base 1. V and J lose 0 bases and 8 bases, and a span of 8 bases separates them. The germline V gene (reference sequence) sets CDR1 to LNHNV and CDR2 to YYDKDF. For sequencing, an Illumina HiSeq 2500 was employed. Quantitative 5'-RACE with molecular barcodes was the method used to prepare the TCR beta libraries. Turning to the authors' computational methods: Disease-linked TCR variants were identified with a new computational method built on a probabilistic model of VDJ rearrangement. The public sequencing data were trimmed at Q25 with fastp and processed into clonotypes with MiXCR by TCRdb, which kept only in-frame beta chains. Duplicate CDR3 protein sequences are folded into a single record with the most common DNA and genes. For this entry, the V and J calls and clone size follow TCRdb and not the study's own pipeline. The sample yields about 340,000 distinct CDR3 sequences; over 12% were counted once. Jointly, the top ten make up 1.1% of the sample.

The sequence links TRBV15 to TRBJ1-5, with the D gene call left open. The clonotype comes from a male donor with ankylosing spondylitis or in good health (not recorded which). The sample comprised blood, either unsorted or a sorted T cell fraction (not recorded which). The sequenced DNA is TGTGCCACCAGCAGAGATTGGGCGGAGCCCCAGCATTTT. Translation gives CATSRDWAEPQHF.